Listed below are T cell receptor beta chains from one sample, sequenced in a study of blood T cell repertoires in COVID-19. The method was immunoSEQ multiplex PCR; TCRdb's version includes in-frame clones alone and lacks a portion of them. The sample gives 200,000 to 250,000 clones, around 83% of which show up once; roughly 3.3% is in the top ten. Material for sequencing was peripheral blood. These receptor sequences come from a woman aged 18-29 years with acute or convalescent COVID-19. The conserved cysteine and the conserved F or W are not part of the CDR3 here. Each record gives: V gene, J gene, CDR3 length, clone size, CDR3 protein. For some rows the clone size is stated as once, few or many, or as a class when expanded; others skip it.

>TRBV2|TRBJ1-4|12|-
ASRGDSPNEKLF
>TRBV6-5|TRBJ1-2|11|-
ASRAGQFYGYT
>TRBV28|TRBJ2-5|11|-
ASRLRGQGTQY
>TRBV5-6|TRBJ1-5|13|-
ASSYGWRKGQPQH
>TRBV7-6|TRBJ1-2|13|-
ASSLDPQGFNGYT
>TRBV5-1|TRBJ2-5|16|once
ASSLVVRPSGSQETQY
>TRBV4-3|TRBJ2-5|14|-
ASSQDIWTSQETQY
>TRBV29-1|TRBJ2-1|11|-
SDADSSYNEQF
>TRBV19|TRBJ2-3|15|-
ASSIVPSSGGTDTQY
>TRBV7-8|TRBJ1-2|13|-
ASTLGAGFNYGYT
>TRBV19|TRBJ1-1|13|-
ASSIVGQGTTEAF
>TRBV4-3|TRBJ1-2|11|-
ASSPTANYGYT
>TRBV29-1|TRBJ1-1|12|-
SVEAPKQNTEAF
>TRBV6-2/TRBV6-3|TRBJ2-3|14|-
ASSYSAQVSTDTQY
>TRBV7-9|TRBJ1-2|11|-
ASSSTGIYGYT
>TRBV4-3|TRBJ2-3|14|-
ASSHEAGASTDTQY
>TRBV28|TRBJ2-7|12|-
ASSPYGEGREQY
>TRBV5-4|TRBJ2-3|14|once
ASSSGQREGRDTQY
>TRBV6-5|TRBJ1-1|14|-
ASSYSSGQGGTEAF
>TRBV2|TRBJ1-5|15|-
ASSPPAGTGNNQPQH
>TRBV29-1|TRBJ1-1|10|-
SVRSGDTEAF
>TRBV19|TRBJ1-2|11|-
ASSLGQPNGYT
>TRBV7-9|TRBJ2-2|14|-
ASSLTLRENTGELF
>TRBV9|TRBJ1-1|13|-
ASSSTTEMNTEAF
>TRBV19|TRBJ2-5|13|-
ASRRGLGAGETQY
>TRBV30|TRBJ2-3|13|-
AWSALAGTADTQY
>TRBV27|TRBJ1-3|12|-
ASSLTASGNTIY
>TRBV5-4|TRBJ2-3|14|-
ASSFIAGGRTDTQY
>TRBV7-8|TRBJ2-1|14|-
ASSLTSGRVAHEQF
>TRBV30|TRBJ2-7|13|-
AWSAGLAGGDEQY
>TRBV30|TRBJ2-5|10|-
AWSGAGGTQY
>TRBV5-1|TRBJ2-2|13|-
ASSLGSTRAGELF
>TRBV7-9|TRBJ1-1|13|few
ASSPRRGHNTEAF
>TRBV6-6|TRBJ1-1|12|-
ASSYAGSNTEAF
>TRBV5-1|TRBJ2-1|12|-
ASSLYEAYNEQF
>TRBV6-5|TRBJ1-1|12|-
ASGFGTRNTEAF
>TRBV24-1|TRBJ2-1|14|-
ATSARQRDGRDEQF
>TRBV6-5|TRBJ2-7|11|-
ASRPGQGRMQY
>TRBV7-9|TRBJ1-1|12|-
ASSLAAGATEAF
>TRBV27|TRBJ1-5|13|-
ASSPVLYSNQPQH
>TRBV10-3|TRBJ2-7|15|-
AISEDPGTGLSYEQY
>TRBV7-2|TRBJ1-3|13|-
ASGPGGYSGNTIY
>TRBV5-5|TRBJ1-2|15|-
ASSLGSARPTNYGYT
>TRBV27|TRBJ2-7|12|-
ASSLGTGYYEQY
>TRBV28|TRBJ2-7|14|-
ASRDIWDSDTYEQY
>TRBV7-8|TRBJ2-6|16|once
ASRGAIGSHSGANVLT
>TRBV9|TRBJ1-1|13|-
ASSVAGRGGTEAF
>TRBV19|TRBJ2-5|12|-
ASSIVISGETQY
>TRBV2|TRBJ2-1|14|-
ARTRGGLAHYNEQF
>TRBV5-1|TRBJ2-1|12|few
ASSLELNFGEQF